Here is one TCR beta chain with its context. The data originate from a study of cytomegalovirus exposure and HLA in healthy donors. The CDR3 is 17 residues long. Germline CDR1 reads ENHRY; CDR2 reads SYGVKD. J was trimmed by 4 bases and V by 7 bases; bases with no gene match: 13. In the PCR, 60 Vbeta and 13 Jbeta primers were used. Libraries were prepared by immunoSEQ multiplex PCR; TCRdb keeps only in-frame clonotypes and omits some of them. The table records approximately 150,000 clones, around 78% of them present only once. The rearrangement joins TRBV10-3 to TRBJ2-1; TRBD1 agrees at 10 bases. Source material: PBMCs. The sequence was obtained from a woman aged 40-49 years in good health and CMV-seropositive. In DNA form, the CDR3 reads TGTGCCATCACCCCGGGCCCGACAGGGGGCCCTTACAATGAGCAGTTCTTC. It codes for CAITPGPTGGPYNEQFF.